Below, 27 T cell receptor beta chains from the same sample are listed, as sequenced in a study of OX40 agonist ivuxolimab in advanced cancers. The method behind the library was the immunoSEQ multiplex PCR assay. TCRdb stores this immuneACCESS table with in-frame sequences only. Part of the clones is absent; in the studies checked, under half of the shortfall reflects unresolved V genes, and no reason is known for the rest. The sample table records fewer than 70,000 clones; about 90% of these occur just once. The ten largest account for around 3.9% of the sample. The material was CD4+ or CD8+ T cells sorted from blood, obtained in a trial of the OX40 agonist ivuxolimab. These receptors were collected from an adult with an advanced solid tumor such as melanoma, head and neck, liver or kidney cancer.

The gene calls are TRBV5-8 and TRBJ1-2, with 9 bases matching TRBD1. Germline CDR1 and CDR2: SGHTS and YDEGEE. The ends lost 5 bases at V and 2 bases at J; junction bases unmatched: 13. There are 17 residues in the CDR3. CDR3 DNA: TGTGCCAGCAGTTCCCGGGACAGGGCTAAAACAAACTATGGCTACACCTTC. Amino acids: CASSSRDRAKTNYGYTF.

The chain has TRBV29-1 and TRBJ1-2; D unresolved. V lost 1 base, J lost 12 bases, and 15 bases lay in between. This CDR3 is built from 12 residues. Per germline, CDR1 SQVTM and CDR2 ANQGSEA. CDR3 sequence: CSVEGFSLEHTF. CDR3 DNA: TGCAGCGTTGAAGGGTTTTCTCTGGAACACACCTTC.

The rearrangement links TRBV4-1 to TRBJ2-7, with 8 bases that match TRBD1. The CDR3 length is 15 residues. J gave up 6 bases and V 8 bases, and 15 bases lay outside the gene matches. Germline V CDR1 and CDR2: MGHRA, YSYEKL. The DNA of the CDR3 is TGCGCCAGCGGACAACCCGGCAGGGGGCCCCTCGAGCAGTACGTC. Translated: CASGQPGRGPLEQYV.

The V gene is TRBV5-4, the J gene TRBJ1-1; the match to TRBD1 covers 7 bases. The ends lost 0 bases at V and 7 bases at J; junction bases unmatched: 3. CDR1 SGHNT and CDR2 YYREEE come from the germline V gene (reference sequence). The length of the CDR3 is 13 residues. CDR3 nucleotide sequence: TGTGCCAGCAGCTTGGGGGACAGCCATGAAGCTTTCTTT. Encoded protein: CASSLGDSHEAFF.

The chain uses TRBV6-6 and TRBJ1-2, with D perhaps matching TRBD1 (6 bases). CDR3 size: 13 residues. Germline CDR1 MNHNY, CDR2 SVGAGI (reference sequence). V lost 7 bases to trimming and J lost 4 bases, with 13 bases between them. The CDR3, as DNA: TGTGCCAGCACCAAGGGGGTCGGCTATGGCTACACCTTC. This translates into CASTKGVGYGYTF.

Here the CDR3 reads CASLTANYGYTF. The CDR3 DNA reads TGTGCCAGTCTGACAGCTAACTATGGCTACACCTTC. The chain carries TRBV19 and TRBJ1-2; perhaps TRBD1 as D (5 bases). The CDR3 is made up of 12 amino acids. V lost 8 bases, J lost 0 bases, and 7 bases lay in between. Germline V CDR1 and CDR2: LNHDA, SQIVND (reference sequence). Based on the CDR3 plus reference TRBV19 and TRBJ1-2, the full variable domain is DGGITQSPKYLFRKEGQNVTLSCEQNLNHDAMYWYRQDPGQGLRLIYYSQIVNDFQKGDIAEGYSVSREKKESFPLTVTSAQKNPTAFYLCASLTANYGYTFGSGTRLTVV.

This chain connects TRBV19 to TRBJ2-2; D possibly corresponds to TRBD1 (5 bases). Germline CDR1 is LNHDA and CDR2 is SQIVND (reference sequence). Trimming left V 0 bases short and J 5 bases short, with 13 bases between. The CDR3 has 16 residues. The CDR3 DNA sequence: TGTGCCAGTAGTATAGACGCGTCAGGGTCGACCGGGGAGCTGTTTTTT. This codes for CASSIDASGSTGELFF.

The chain is built from TRBV27 and TRBJ2-1; TRBD1 might be the D (6 bases). Trimming removed 3 bases at V and 1 base at J, with 10 bases between. CDR3 length: 15 residues. Germline CDR1 and CDR2: MNHEY and SMNVEV (reference sequence). The CDR3 DNA is TGTGCCAGCAGTTTGGGGGCAGAGTCCTACAATGAGCAGTTCTTC. Its protein is CASSLGAESYNEQFF.

The genes are TRBV5-1 and TRBJ2-7; 7 nucleotides line up with TRBD2. The CDR3 contains 14 residues. V trimming: 4 bases; J trimming: 0 bases; junction bases outside the gene matches: 4. Germline CDR1 and CDR2: SGHRS and YFSETQ. CDR3 residues: CASSPGDYSYEQYF. The CDR3 DNA follows: TGCGCCAGCAGCCCGGGGGACTACTCCTACGAGCAGTACTTC.

The rearrangement uses TRBV4-3 and TRBJ2-3, with 8 positions matching TRBD2. This CDR3 is 20 amino acids long. Germline V gene sequence: CDR1 LGHNA, CDR2 YSLEER. Trimming removed 4 bases from V and 1 base from J; junction bases left unmatched: 19. The CDR3 bases are TGCGCCAGCAGCCCCTCGGGTGGTCAAAATAGCGGGGTGGGCACAGATACGCAGTATTTT. Protein sequence: CASSPSGGQNSGVGTDTQYF.

V is TRBV6-6 and J is TRBJ1-1; 7 nucleotides agree with TRBD1. The CDR3 totals 12 residues. Germline CDR1 reads MNHNY; CDR2 reads SVGAGI (reference sequence). The ends lost 4 bases at V and 7 bases at J; junction bases unmatched: 3. DNA of the CDR3: TGTGCCAGCAGTTTACAGGGGAGTGAAGCTTTCTTT. Translating it yields CASSLQGSEAFF.

This chain links TRBV28 with TRBJ1-2; 8 nucleotides agree with TRBD1. Losses at the gene ends were 4 bases for V and 5 bases for J; bases not matched to a gene: 6. The CDR3 runs to 14 residues. The germline V gene encodes CDR1 MDHEN and CDR2 SYDVKM. CDR3 bases: TGTGCCAGCAGTTGGGACACAGGGGGATATGGCTACACCTTC. Translation gives CASSWDTGGYGYTF.

The rearrangement joins TRBV9 to TRBJ2-6; D is possibly TRBD2 (6 bases). The V end lost 2 bases, the J end lost 4 bases, and 10 bases lay between the germline ends. CDR3 length equals 15 residues. Germline loops: CDR1 SGDLS, CDR2 YYNGEE. The CDR3 DNA reads TGTGCCAGCAGCGTCTGGGGGGTCGGGGCCAACGTCCTGACTTTC. Translating it yields CASSVWGVGANVLTF. The full variable domain, its missing parts supplied by reference TRBV9 and TRBJ2-6, is DSGVTQTPKHLITATGQRVTLRCSPRSGDLSVYWYQQSLDQGLQFLIQYYNGEERAKGNILERFSAQQFPDLHSELNLSSLELGDSALYFCASSVWGVGANVLTFGAGSRLTVL.

The genes are TRBV5-1 and TRBJ2-7; possible D gene TRBD1, 6 bases. V was pared by 0 bases and J by 4 bases, with 11 bases between. Germline V gene lookup returns CDR1 SGHRS and CDR2 YFSETQ. This CDR3 region has 14 residues. CDR3 bases: TGCGCCAGCAGCTTGGACAGGGACAAATACGAGCAGTACGTC. This sequence encodes CASSLDRDKYEQYV.

This clone was observed a handful of times. The chain combines TRBV6-1 with TRBJ2-3; 11 nucleotides line up with TRBD2. The CDR3 spans 15 residues. J lost 4 bases, V lost 1 base, and 1 base had no gene match. Germline values: CDR1 MNHNS, CDR2 SASEGT. CDR3 DNA sequence: TGTGCCAGCAGTGAAGTACTAGCGGGAGCAGATACGCAGTATTTT. This codes for CASSEVLAGADTQYF.

The chain joins TRBV7-6 to TRBJ2-7; D unresolved. The CDR3 spans 13 residues. The germline V gene has CDR1 SGHVS and CDR2 FNYEAQ. V was shortened by 3 bases and J by 4 bases, with 10 bases between the two germline ends. CDR3 residues: CASSLAHGYEQYV. CDR3 nucleotides: TGTGCCAGCAGCTTGGCCCACGGGTACGAGCAGTACGTC.

The V call is TRBV28, the J call TRBJ2-7; the D gene is possibly TRBD2 (6 bases). The V and J ends lost 9 bases and 7 bases respectively, with 22 bases between them. This CDR3 contains 14 residues. From germline, CDR1 is MDHEN and CDR2 SYDVKM. CDR3 region: CASRNFMWGEEQYV. CDR3 coding DNA: TGTGCCAGTAGAAATTTCATGTGGGGGGAAGAGCAGTACGTC.

This clone was seen a few times. The chain has TRBV28 and TRBJ2-1; 7 bases agree with TRBD2. The germline V gene has CDR1 MDHEN and CDR2 SYDVKM. The CDR3 is 19 residues long. V trimming: 4 bases; J trimming: 0 bases; junction bases outside the gene matches: 15. In DNA, the CDR3 is TGTGCCAGCAGTTCGATTTTTGCGGGAGACCCCAGCTCCTACAATGAGCAGTTCTTC. Residues: CASSSIFAGDPSSYNEQFF.

There are a few counts of this clone. The V and J genes are TRBV2 and TRBJ2-4; perhaps TRBD2 as D (5 bases). The CDR3 is made up of 18 amino acids. The germline V gene has CDR1 SNHLY and CDR2 FYNNEI. Trimming stripped 1 base from V and 3 bases from J, with 19 bases between. CDR3 sequence reads: CASSEEVFSSSRKNIQYF. The CDR3 DNA sequence: TGTGCCAGCAGTGAAGAGGTATTCAGCTCTAGCCGCAAAAACATTCAGTACTTC.

The chain joins TRBV7-2 to TRBJ2-7, with D tentatively TRBD2 (6 bases). Trimming took off 0 bases at V and 3 bases at J, with 21 bases between the two ends. The germline CDR1 and CDR2 sequences are SGHTA and FQGNSA. The length of the CDR3 is 18 residues. CDR3 sequence (DNA): TGTGCCAGCAGCTTAGCGAGTTCGGGAGCGGGCCGTTTCTACGAGCAGTACTTC. Its protein product is CASSLASSGAGRFYEQYF.

The rearrangement joins TRBV7-8 to TRBJ2-3; D is unresolved. The V gene's germline CDR1 is SGHVS and CDR2 FQNEAQ. The CDR3 sequence is 15 residues long. V lost 11 bases to trimming and J lost 1 base, with 19 bases between them. CDR3 DNA sequence: TGTGCCTCCACGTGGGCCGCCCGGGGCACAGATACGCAGTATTTT. Translation gives CASTWAARGTDTQYF.

CDR3 nucleotides: TGTGCCAGCAGCTTAGCGCGAGACTGGGTCGTCTACGAGCAGTACTTC. Translation gives CASSLARDWVVYEQYF. J is TRBJ2-7 and V is TRBV7-8; D is undetermined. Trimming removed 0 bases from V and 3 bases from J, with 15 bases in between. This CDR3 is 16 amino acids long. Germline V gives CDR1 SGHVS, CDR2 FQNEAQ.

The chain uses TRBV6-1 and TRBJ2-3; a weak D match, TRBD1 (6 bases). Germline assignment: CDR1 MNHNS and CDR2 SASEGT. V gave up 6 bases and J gave up 6 bases, with 19 bases separating them. The length of the CDR3 is 15 residues. CDR3 in DNA: TGTGCCAGCAGCCCGGGACATTCAGGTGGGGATACGCAGTATTTT. This gives the protein CASSPGHSGGDTQYF.

The gene calls are TRBV27 and TRBJ1-1; no clear D. The V end was cut by 6 bases, the J end by 1 base, with 12 bases between. Germline V lookup: CDR1 MNHEY, CDR2 SMNVEV (reference sequence). The CDR3 length is 14 residues. The CDR3 loop reads CASSLWRKNTEAFF. Here the CDR3 DNA reads TGTGCCAGCAGCCTCTGGCGGAAGAACACTGAAGCTTTCTTT.

This clone occurred once. The chain combines TRBV28 with TRBJ1-2; D uncertain. Germline V gene lookup returns CDR1 MDHEN and CDR2 SYDVKM. This CDR3 contains 15 residues. V gave up 3 bases and J gave up 4 bases, with 15 bases separating them. CDR3 sequence (DNA): TGTGCCAGCAGTTTTCGGGAGGAAGGAGGCTATGGCTACACCTTC. This translates into CASSFREEGGYGYTF.

The J gene is TRBJ2-4, the V gene TRBV6-6, with 11 bases lining up with TRBD2. The CDR3 is 16 residues long. Germline lookup yields CDR1 MNHNY and CDR2 SVGAGI (reference sequence). V dropped 5 bases and J dropped 10; count of bases not matched to a gene: 13. The CDR3 here is CASSPPLAGGPSIQYF. As DNA, the CDR3 is TGTGCCAGCAGTCCCCCTTTAGCGGGAGGGCCTAGTATTCAGTACTTC.

The J gene is TRBJ2-1, the V gene TRBV19; 11 positions match TRBD2. Trimming cost V 4 bases and J 4 bases; bases outside gene matches: 3. This CDR3 spans 15 amino acids. The germline V gene encodes CDR1 LNHDA and CDR2 SQIVND (reference sequence). The CDR3 loop is CASSTTSGGYNEQFF. DNA for the CDR3: TGTGCCAGTAGTACCACTAGCGGGGGATACAATGAGCAGTTCTTC. The whole variable domain, remainder taken from reference TRBV19 and TRBJ2-1, is DGGITQSPKYLFRKEGQNVTLSCEQNLNHDAMYWYRQDPGQGLRLIYYSQIVNDFQKGDIAEGYSVSREKKESFPLTVTSAQKNPTAFYLCASSTTSGGYNEQFFGPGTRLTVL.